This T cell receptor (beta chain) was obtained from a study of cytomegalovirus exposure and HLA in healthy donors. As concerns this clone: Its specificity is not known.

Both 60 Vbeta primers and 13 Jbeta primers went into the PCR. The protocol was immunoSEQ multiplex PCR, while the TCRdb copy is restricted to in-frame clones and leaves out a portion. The data contain approximately 240,000 clones, 70% to 85% of them seen just once; the ten biggest clones take up approximately 0.5%. General observations from the study: Previously analyzed data showed that most TCR beta V segments were productive at a frequency of about 90% or about 30%.

With V trimmed by 6 bases and J by 2 bases, 9 bases remained unmatched. This CDR3 has 16 residues. The germline CDR1 and CDR2 sequences are SNHLY and FYNNEI. Though nominally healthy at sampling, donors likely had unrecorded immune exposures. V usage is TRBV2 and J usage is TRBJ2-5, with 10 bases that match TRBD2. The receptor comes from a woman in her thirties or forties in good health and CMV-seronegative. The sample consisted of PBMCs. In DNA form, the CDR3 reads TGTGCCAGCAGGGTAGTGAGCGGGGGGGAGCAAGAGACCCAGTACTTC. It yields the protein CASRVVSGGEQETQYF. The whole variable domain, remainder taken from reference TRBV2 and TRBJ2-5, is EPEVTQTPSHQVTQMGQEVILRCVPISNHLYFYWYRQILGQKVEFLVSFYNNEISEKSEIFDDQFSVERPDGSNFTLKIRSTKLEDSAMYFCASRVVSGGEQETQYFGPGTRLLVL.